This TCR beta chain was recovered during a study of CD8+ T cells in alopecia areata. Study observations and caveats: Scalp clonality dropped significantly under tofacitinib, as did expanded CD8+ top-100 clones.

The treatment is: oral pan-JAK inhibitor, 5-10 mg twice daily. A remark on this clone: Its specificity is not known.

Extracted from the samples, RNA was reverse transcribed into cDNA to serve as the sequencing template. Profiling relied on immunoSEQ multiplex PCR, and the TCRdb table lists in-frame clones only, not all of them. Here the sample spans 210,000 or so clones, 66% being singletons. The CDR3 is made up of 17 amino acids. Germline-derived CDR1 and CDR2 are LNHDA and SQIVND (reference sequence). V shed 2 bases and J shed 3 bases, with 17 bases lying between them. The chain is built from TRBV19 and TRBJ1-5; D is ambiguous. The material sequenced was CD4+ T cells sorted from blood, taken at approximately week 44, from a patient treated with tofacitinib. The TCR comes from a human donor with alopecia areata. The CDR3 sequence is CASSILNAGRDNQPQHF. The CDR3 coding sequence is TGTGCCAGTAGTATACTAAATGCGGGAAGGGACAATCAGCCCCAGCATTTT. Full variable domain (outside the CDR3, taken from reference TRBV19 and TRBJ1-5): DGGITQSPKYLFRKEGQNVTLSCEQNLNHDAMYWYRQDPGQGLRLIYYSQIVNDFQKGDIAEGYSVSREKKESFPLTVTSAQKNPTAFYLCASSILNAGRDNQPQHFGDGTRLSIL.